The 9 T cell receptor beta chains listed next were all sequenced from one sample in a study of control samples from healthy donors and cancer patients. The data were produced by immunoSEQ multiplex PCR, yet TCRdb's version contains in-frame clones alone and is incomplete. Of about 130,000 clones in the sample, 92% were seen once. The sequenced material came from blood. The source is a woman aged 50 to 65 in good health.

This clone occurred once. The J gene is TRBJ2-1, the V gene TRBV29-1; D is possibly TRBD2 (5 bases). Trimming removed 2 bases at V and 6 bases at J, with 17 bases between. Per the germline V gene, CDR1 is SQVTM and CDR2 is ANQGSEA. This CDR3 has 15 amino acids. Written as DNA, the CDR3 is TGCAGCGTTGAATCGGGCCTAGCCGTTTCCAATGAGCAGTTCTTC. Translated: CSVESGLAVSNEQFF.

The genes are TRBV5-4 and TRBJ1-1, with D possibly being TRBD1 (5 bases). Germline V gives CDR1 SGHNT, CDR2 YYREEE (reference sequence). V was clipped by 7 bases and J by 1 base, with 14 bases between them. The CDR3 runs to 14 residues. The CDR3 protein is CASFGTKGNTEAFF. The CDR3 nucleotides are TGTGCCAGCTTTGGGACTAAAGGGAACACTGAAGCTTTCTTT.

The chain is built from TRBV3-1 (or the pseudogene TRBV3-2) and TRBJ1-2, with D unclear. This CDR3 has 12 residues. V lost 2 bases to trimming and J lost 8 bases, with 9 bases between them. Looked up from germline, CDR1 is LGHDT and CDR2 is YNNKEL (reference sequence). Written as DNA, the CDR3 is TGTGCCAGCAGCCAAATAGGTCGCGGCTACACCTTC. Encoded protein: CASSQIGRGYTF.

J is TRBJ1-6 and V is TRBV10-3; 8 bases are a match to TRBD1. This CDR3 is built from 14 residues. V lost 11 bases, J lost 9 bases, and 12 bases stayed unmatched. Germline lookup yields CDR1 ENHRY and CDR2 SYGVKD. This CDR3 reads CASRGGQAGSPLHF. The CDR3 DNA reads as TGTGCCTCACGGGGGGGACAGGCTGGTTCACCCCTCCACTTT.

The chain uses TRBV9 and TRBJ1-1; D may be TRBD1 (6 bases). Germline-derived CDR1 and CDR2 are SGDLS and YYNGEE. This CDR3 has 18 residues. V was trimmed by 3 bases and J by 1 base, leaving 22 bases between them. Here the CDR3 reads CASSAPFLGGGGNTEAFF. The DNA of the CDR3 is TGTGCCAGCAGCGCCCCATTTTTGGGGGGCGGCGGGAACACTGAAGCTTTCTTT.

V gene TRBV2 combines with J gene TRBJ2-1; D gene ambiguous. Trimming took 7 bases from V and 6 from J, leaving 10 bases between them. CDR3 length: 12 amino acids. From germline, CDR1 is SNHLY and CDR2 FYNNEI. CDR3 DNA: TGTGCCAGCATCTTAAATGGCAATGAGCAGTTCTTC. Protein sequence: CASILNGNEQFF. Using reference TRBV2 and TRBJ2-1 for the parts outside the CDR3, the full variable domain is EPEVTQTPSHQVTQMGQEVILRCVPISNHLYFYWYRQILGQKVEFLVSFYNNEISEKSEIFDDQFSVERPDGSNFTLKIRSTKLEDSAMYFCASILNGNEQFFGPGTRLTVL.

J is TRBJ2-1 and V is TRBV18; D call uncertain. The CDR3 sequence is 13 residues long. CDR1 KGHSH and CDR2 LQKENI come from the germline V gene. V lost 6 bases and J lost 2, with 8 bases in between. The CDR3 DNA is TGTGCCAGCTCTGTAGAAGCCTACAATGAGCAGTTCTTC. Amino acids: CASSVEAYNEQFF.

The chain joins TRBV19 to TRBJ1-1; a possible D gene is TRBD1 (5 bases). Germline V gene data show CDR1 as LNHDA and CDR2 as SQIVND (reference sequence). The CDR3 has 13 residues. V was clipped by 5 bases and J by 10 bases, with 17 bases between them. The CDR3 spells CASSSSAGAVAFF. DNA of the CDR3: TGTGCCAGTAGTTCAAGTGCCGGGGCGGTAGCTTTCTTT.

This chain uses TRBV29-1 with TRBJ2-7, with 9 nucleotides matching TRBD2. The V gene's germline CDR1 is SQVTM and CDR2 ANQGSEA. Trimming at V came to 3 bases and at J to 2 bases, leaving 8 bases not matched to a gene. The length of the CDR3 is 15 residues. In DNA form, the CDR3 reads TGCAGCGTTGAGGTCCTAGCGGGAAAGCCCTACGAGCAGTACTTC. Protein: CSVEVLAGKPYEQYF.